These 17 T cell receptor beta chains came from one sample sequenced in a study of blood T cell repertoires in COVID-19. Some clones are missing from TCRdb's copy, which holds only in-frame ones; the method was immunoSEQ multiplex PCR. This sample has more than 200,000 clones, with about 88% found just once. Sequencing input: peripheral blood. These receptors all come from a woman aged 55-70 years with COVID-19, enrolled during active disease.

The chain recombines TRBV21-1 with TRBJ2-3; the tabulated D call, TRBD2, remains unverified against the DNA. TRBV21-1 is given as a pseudogene. This CDR3 is built from 17 residues. The CDR3 reads CASSTKPTSGGTDTQYF. The CDR3 DNA reads TGTGCCAGCAGCACAAAACCAACTAGCGGAGGCACAGATACGCAGTATTTT.

V is TRBV21-1 and J is TRBJ1-6; the table's TRBD1 call for D was not verified on the DNA. TRBV21-1 is designated a pseudogene. This CDR3 contains 19 residues. The DNA for the CDR3 is TGTGCCAGCAGCAAAGTAGAGACAGGGGGAGTATCCTATAATTCACCCCTCCACTTT. Encoded protein: CASSKVETGGVSYNSPLHF.

CDR3 loop: CASSRDYYNEQFF. CDR3 coding DNA: TGTGCCAGCAGTCGGGACTACTACAATGAGCAGTTCTTC. The chain uses TRBV6-4 and TRBJ2-1; 7 bases align to TRBD2. With 5 bases clipped from V and 3 bases from J, the junction kept 1 base outside the gene matches. Germline V lookup: CDR1 MRHNA, CDR2 SNTAGT. The CDR3 spans 13 residues.

The chain recombines TRBV12-3 or TRBV12-4 with TRBJ1-2; the D gene is possibly TRBD1 (6 bases). CDR3 length equals 12 residues. With 6 bases removed from V and 10 bases from J, the gap between germline ends came to 15 bases. The CDR3 nucleotides read TGTGCCAGCAGAGACCCCGGGACACCCTACACCTTC. It translates to CASRDPGTPYTF.

V and J are TRBV28 and TRBJ2-1, with D possibly being TRBD1 (5 bases). V lost 3 bases and J lost 3, with 9 bases in between. The CDR3 is 14 amino acids. Germline CDR1 is MDHEN and CDR2 is SYDVKM. CDR3 in amino acids: CASSFSGHYNEQFF. DNA of the CDR3: TGTGCCAGCAGTTTCTCCGGACACTACAATGAGCAGTTCTTC.

The chain carries TRBV5-1 and TRBJ1-2; D gene uncertain. The length of the CDR3 is 14 residues. Germline V gene lookup returns CDR1 SGHRS and CDR2 YFSETQ. V was cut by 4 bases and J by 0 bases, with 10 bases left in between. The CDR3 reads CASSKRDTNYGYTF. CDR3 DNA: TGCGCCAGCAGCAAGCGGGATACTAACTATGGCTACACCTTC.

The rearrangement links TRBV3-1 (or the pseudogene TRBV3-2) to TRBJ2-2; the D gene is possibly TRBD2 (5 bases). V gave up 4 bases and J gave up 5 bases, with 8 bases separating them. CDR3 length: 13 residues. The germline CDR1 and CDR2 sequences are LGHDT and YNNKEL (reference sequence). DNA of the CDR3: TGTGCCAGCAGCCGACCGGGGACCGGGGAGCTGTTTTTT. This codes for CASSRPGTGELFF.

V is TRBV28 and J is TRBJ2-4, with D perhaps matching TRBD2 (7 bases). The CDR3 totals 17 residues. Trimming took 1 base from V and 6 from J, leaving 19 bases between them. Germline V gene data show CDR1 as MDHEN and CDR2 as SYDVKM. The CDR3 nucleotides read TGTGCCAGCAGTTTATCCCCATGGGGGGAGGGGGTAAACATTCAGTACTTC. Translating it yields CASSLSPWGEGVNIQYF.

The chain carries TRBV14 and TRBJ2-7; maybe TRBD1 (6 bases). Germline V gene data show CDR1 as SGHDN and CDR2 as FVKESK. Trimming shortened V by 5 bases and J by 6 bases, and 14 bases separated the two germline ends. The CDR3 covers 13 residues. As DNA, the CDR3 is TGTGCCAGCAGCGAACAGGGTTTTCGCGAGCAGTACTTC. Its translation: CASSEQGFREQYF.

This rearrangement joins TRBV28 to TRBJ1-4; D uncertain. Germline V gene lookup returns CDR1 MDHEN and CDR2 SYDVKM. The CDR3 has 15 residues. V shed 10 bases and J shed 7 bases, with 22 bases lying between them. The CDR3 here is CATVPRQAPSEKLFF. The CDR3 DNA reads TGTGCCACCGTGCCCCGGCAGGCCCCAAGTGAAAAACTGTTTTTT. Drawing the rest from reference TRBV28 and TRBJ1-4, the complete variable domain is DVKVTQSSRYLVKRTGEKVFLECVQDMDHENMFWYRQDPGLGLRLIYFSYDVKMKEKGDIPEGYSVSREKKERFSLILESASTNQTSMYLCATVPRQAPSEKLFFGSGTQLSVL.

J is TRBJ2-7 and V is TRBV7-8, with 10 bases that match TRBD2. After removal of 1 base from V and 5 bases from J, the junction contained 2 bases not matched to a gene. The CDR3 totals 14 residues. CDR1 and CDR2 (germline): SGHVS, FQNEAQ. The CDR3 sequence is CASSLGLAGDEQYF. The CDR3, as DNA: TGTGCCAGCAGCTTAGGGCTAGCGGGAGACGAGCAGTACTTC.

The chain carries TRBV18 and TRBJ2-7; weak D call: TRBD2 (6 bases). CDR1 KGHSH and CDR2 LQKENI come from the germline V gene. The length of the CDR3 is 14 residues. Trimming removed 2 bases from V and 4 bases from J, with 12 bases in between. The CDR3 here is CASSPVSGGYEQYF. The CDR3, as DNA: TGTGCCAGCTCACCAGTTAGCGGCGGTTACGAGCAGTACTTC.

The J gene is TRBJ1-1, the V gene TRBV7-9; D is possibly TRBD1 (6 bases). CDR3 length equals 14 residues. Germline V gene data show CDR1 as SEHNR and CDR2 as FQNEAQ (reference sequence). V lost 2 bases and J lost 6, with 13 bases in between. In DNA form, the CDR3 reads TGTGCCAGCAGCTTAATGGGGGGGCTGGCTGAAGCTTTCTTT. Encoded protein: CASSLMGGLAEAFF.

V is TRBV9 and J is TRBJ2-3; TRBD2 matches at 8 bases. Germline V gene data show CDR1 as SGDLS and CDR2 as YYNGEE. V trimming: 0 bases; J trimming: 6 bases; junction bases outside the gene matches: 6. The CDR3 covers 15 residues. Written as DNA, the CDR3 is TGTGCCAGCAGCGTAGCGCTAGCGGGTTGGGATACGCAGTATTTT. Translating gives CASSVALAGWDTQYF. Supplemented by reference TRBV9 and TRBJ2-3, the full variable domain reads DSGVTQTPKHLITATGQRVTLRCSPRSGDLSVYWYQQSLDQGLQFLIQYYNGEERAKGNILERFSAQQFPDLHSELNLSSLELGDSALYFCASSVALAGWDTQYFGPGTRLTVL.

V gene TRBV28 combines with J gene TRBJ1-4; the match to TRBD1 covers 11 bases. In germline, CDR1 is MDHEN, CDR2 SYDVKM. The CDR3 has 15 amino acids. V shed 4 bases and J 5 bases; nucleotides not matched to a gene: 3. CDR3 in amino acids: CASSSRDRGNEKLFF. CDR3 nucleotides: TGTGCCAGCAGTTCGCGGGACAGGGGGAATGAAAAACTGTTTTTT.

The chain is built from TRBV10-3 and TRBJ2-1; possible D gene TRBD1, 6 bases. Germline values: CDR1 ENHRY, CDR2 SYGVKD. The CDR3 sequence is 15 residues long. The germline V and J ends were trimmed by 6 bases and 2 bases, with 14 bases remaining between them. This CDR3 reads CAISPGGNTYNEQFF. CDR3 coding DNA: TGTGCCATCAGCCCTGGGGGCAATACCTACAATGAGCAGTTCTTC.

This clone was counted a few times. The chain's CDR3 is CASSLWLPNTGELFF. The CDR3 bases are TGTGCCAGCAGCCTTTGGCTTCCGAACACCGGGGAGCTGTTTTTT. The V call is TRBV27, the J call TRBJ2-2; D remains ambiguous. The CDR3 loop spans 15 amino acids. Trimming took off 6 bases at V and 0 bases at J, with 11 bases between the two ends. Germline values: CDR1 MNHEY, CDR2 SMNVEV (reference sequence).